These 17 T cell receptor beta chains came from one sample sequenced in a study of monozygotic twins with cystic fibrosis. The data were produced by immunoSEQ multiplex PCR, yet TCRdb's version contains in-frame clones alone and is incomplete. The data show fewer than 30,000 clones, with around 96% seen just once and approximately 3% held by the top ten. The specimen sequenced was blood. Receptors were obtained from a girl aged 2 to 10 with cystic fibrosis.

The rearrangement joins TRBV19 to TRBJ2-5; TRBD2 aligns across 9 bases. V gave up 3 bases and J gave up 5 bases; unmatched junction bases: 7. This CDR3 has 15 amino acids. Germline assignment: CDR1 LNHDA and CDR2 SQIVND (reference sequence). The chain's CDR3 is CASSIPREGPETQYF. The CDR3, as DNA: TGTGCCAGTAGTATCCCGCGGGAGGGCCCGGAGACCCAGTACTTC.

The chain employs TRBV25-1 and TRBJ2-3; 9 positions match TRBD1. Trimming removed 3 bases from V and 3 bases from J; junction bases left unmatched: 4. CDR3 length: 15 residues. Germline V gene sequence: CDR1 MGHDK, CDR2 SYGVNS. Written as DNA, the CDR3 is TGTGCCAGCAGTGAGACGACAGGGGGAACAGATACGCAGTATTTT. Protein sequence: CASSETTGGTDTQYF. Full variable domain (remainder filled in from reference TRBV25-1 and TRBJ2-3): EADIYQTPRYLVIGTGKKITLECSQTMGHDKMYWYQQDPGMELHLIHYSYGVNSTEKGDLSSESTVSRIRTEHFPLTLESARPSHTSQYLCASSETTGGTDTQYFGPGTRLTVL.

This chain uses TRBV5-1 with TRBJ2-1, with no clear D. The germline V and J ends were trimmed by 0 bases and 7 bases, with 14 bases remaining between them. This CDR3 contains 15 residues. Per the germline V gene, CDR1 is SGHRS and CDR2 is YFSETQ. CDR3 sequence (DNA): TGCGCCAGCAGCTTGGAGGGCCCCAGAGGAAATGAGCAGTTCTTC. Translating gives CASSLEGPRGNEQFF.

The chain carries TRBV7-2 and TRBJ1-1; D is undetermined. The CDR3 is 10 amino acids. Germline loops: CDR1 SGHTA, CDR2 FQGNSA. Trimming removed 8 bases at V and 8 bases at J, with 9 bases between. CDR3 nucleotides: TGTGCCAGCGTGATCTGGGAAGCTTTCTTT. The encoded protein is CASVIWEAFF.

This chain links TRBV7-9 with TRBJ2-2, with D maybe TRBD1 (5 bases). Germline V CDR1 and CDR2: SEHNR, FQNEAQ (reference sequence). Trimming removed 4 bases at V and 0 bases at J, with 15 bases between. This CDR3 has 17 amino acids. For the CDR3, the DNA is TGTGCCAGCAGCTCCTCCCCGACAGCCTCGAACACCGGGGAGCTGTTTTTT. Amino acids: CASSSSPTASNTGELFF.

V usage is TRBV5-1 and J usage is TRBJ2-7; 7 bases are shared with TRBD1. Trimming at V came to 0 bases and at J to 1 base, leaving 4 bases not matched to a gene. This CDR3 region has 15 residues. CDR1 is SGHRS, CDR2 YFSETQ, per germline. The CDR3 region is CASSLEQGVSYEQYF. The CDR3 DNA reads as TGCGCCAGCAGCTTGGAGCAGGGGGTTTCCTACGAGCAGTACTTC.

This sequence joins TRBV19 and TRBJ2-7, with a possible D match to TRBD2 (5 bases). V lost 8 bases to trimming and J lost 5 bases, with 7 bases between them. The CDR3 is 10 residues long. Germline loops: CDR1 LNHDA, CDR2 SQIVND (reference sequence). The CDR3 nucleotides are TGTGCCAGTGGGAGCCACGAGCAGTACTTC. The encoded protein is CASGSHEQYF.

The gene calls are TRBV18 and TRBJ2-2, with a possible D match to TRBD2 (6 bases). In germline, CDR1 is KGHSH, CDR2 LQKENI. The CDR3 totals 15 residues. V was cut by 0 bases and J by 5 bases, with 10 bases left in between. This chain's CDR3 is CASSPPRRVTGELFF. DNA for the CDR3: TGTGCCAGCTCACCACCGCGGAGGGTTACCGGGGAGCTGTTTTTT.

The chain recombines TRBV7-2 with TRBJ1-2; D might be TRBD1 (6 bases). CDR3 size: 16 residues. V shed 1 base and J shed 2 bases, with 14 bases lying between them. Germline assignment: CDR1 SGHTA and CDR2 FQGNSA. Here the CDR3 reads CASSLGGGLINYGYTF. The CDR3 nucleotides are TGTGCCAGCAGCTTAGGTGGGGGGCTGATAAACTATGGCTACACCTTC.

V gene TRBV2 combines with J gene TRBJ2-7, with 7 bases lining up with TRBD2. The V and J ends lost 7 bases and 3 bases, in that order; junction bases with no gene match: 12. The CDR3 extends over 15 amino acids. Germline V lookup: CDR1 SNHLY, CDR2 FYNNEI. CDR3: CASKLGTTRGYEQYF. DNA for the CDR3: TGTGCCAGCAAGCTCGGGACTACGCGGGGCTACGAGCAGTACTTC.

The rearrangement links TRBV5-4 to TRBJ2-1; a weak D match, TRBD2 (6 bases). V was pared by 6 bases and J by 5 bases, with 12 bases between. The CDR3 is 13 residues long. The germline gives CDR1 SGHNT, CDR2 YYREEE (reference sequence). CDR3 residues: CASTNPGDNEQFF. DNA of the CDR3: TGTGCCAGCACCAACCCGGGGGACAATGAGCAGTTCTTC.

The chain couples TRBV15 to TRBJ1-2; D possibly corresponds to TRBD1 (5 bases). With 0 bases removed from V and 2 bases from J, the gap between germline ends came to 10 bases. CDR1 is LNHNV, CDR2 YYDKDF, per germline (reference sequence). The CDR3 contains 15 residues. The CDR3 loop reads CATSREYRKNYGYTF. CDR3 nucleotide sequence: TGTGCCACCAGCAGAGAATACAGGAAGAACTATGGCTACACCTTC.

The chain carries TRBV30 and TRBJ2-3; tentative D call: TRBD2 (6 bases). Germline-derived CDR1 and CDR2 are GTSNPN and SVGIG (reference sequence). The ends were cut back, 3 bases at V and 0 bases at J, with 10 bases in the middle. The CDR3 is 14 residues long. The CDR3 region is CAWRFSGSTDTQYF. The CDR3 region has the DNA TGTGCCTGGAGGTTTAGCGGAAGCACAGATACGCAGTATTTT.

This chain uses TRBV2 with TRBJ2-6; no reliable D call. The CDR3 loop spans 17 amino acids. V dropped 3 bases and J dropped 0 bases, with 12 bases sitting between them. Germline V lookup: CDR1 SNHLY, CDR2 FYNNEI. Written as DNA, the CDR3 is TGTGCCAGCAGTGATACCAGATTAAGCTCTGGGGCCAACGTCCTGACTTTC. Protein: CASSDTRLSSGANVLTF.

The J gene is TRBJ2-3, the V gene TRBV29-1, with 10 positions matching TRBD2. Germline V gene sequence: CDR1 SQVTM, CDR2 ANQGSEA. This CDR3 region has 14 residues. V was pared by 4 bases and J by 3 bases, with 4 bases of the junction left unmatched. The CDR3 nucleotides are TGCAGCGTTGGGCTAGCGGGAGCGACAGATACGCAGTATTTT. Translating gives CSVGLAGATDTQYF.

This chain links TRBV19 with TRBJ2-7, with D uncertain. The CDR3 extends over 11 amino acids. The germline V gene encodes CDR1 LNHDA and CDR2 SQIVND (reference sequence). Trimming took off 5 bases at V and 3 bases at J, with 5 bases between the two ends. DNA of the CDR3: TGTGCCAGTAGTGCCGACTACGAGCAGTACTTC. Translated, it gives CASSADYEQYF.

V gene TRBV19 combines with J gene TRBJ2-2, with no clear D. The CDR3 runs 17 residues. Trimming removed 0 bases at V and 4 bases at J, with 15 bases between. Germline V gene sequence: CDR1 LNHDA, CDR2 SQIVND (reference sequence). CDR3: CASSIDLAFLLTGELFF. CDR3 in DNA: TGTGCCAGTAGTATAGATCTGGCATTTCTTCTCACCGGGGAGCTGTTTTTT.